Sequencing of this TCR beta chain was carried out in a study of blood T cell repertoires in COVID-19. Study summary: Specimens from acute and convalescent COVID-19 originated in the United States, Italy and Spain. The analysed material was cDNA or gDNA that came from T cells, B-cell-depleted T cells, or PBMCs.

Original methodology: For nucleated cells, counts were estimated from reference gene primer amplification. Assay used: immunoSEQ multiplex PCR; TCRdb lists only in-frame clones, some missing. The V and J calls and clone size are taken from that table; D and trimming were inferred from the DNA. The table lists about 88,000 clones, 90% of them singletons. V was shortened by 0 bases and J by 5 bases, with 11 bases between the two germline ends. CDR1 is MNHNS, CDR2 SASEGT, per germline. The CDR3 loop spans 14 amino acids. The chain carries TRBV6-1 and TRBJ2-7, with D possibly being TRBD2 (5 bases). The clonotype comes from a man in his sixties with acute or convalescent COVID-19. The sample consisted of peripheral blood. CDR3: CASSEAGVLNEQYF. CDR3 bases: TGTGCCAGCAGTGAAGCGGGAGTTCTAAACGAGCAGTACTTC.